Listed below are T cell receptor beta chains from one sample, sequenced in a study of technical replicates of blood from a few donors. Sequencing used immunoSEQ multiplex PCR; TCRdb keeps in-frame clones, though not all of them. This table has about 70,000 clones, around 97% appearing once. Sequencing was carried out using T cells isolated from PBMCs. The receptors here all came from a human donor in good health. Both conserved end residues are part of each CDR3. Each record gives: J gene, D gene, clone size, V gene, CDR3 DNA, CDR3 protein. The D gene is left open where the match is weak. Where a row states a size, it is once, few, many or the class of an expanded clone; other rows omit it.

j_call: TRBJ2-2
d_call: TRBD1
clone_size: NA
v_call: TRBV7-9
cdr3_nt: TGTGCCACTAACCCCGGGACAGGTGCGCAACTGTTTTTT
cdr3_aa: CATNPGTGAQLFF

j_call: TRBJ1-5
d_call: NA
clone_size: NA
v_call: TRBV5-8
cdr3_nt: TGTGCCAGCAGCTTGGCGCAGGTAAGGCAGCCCCAGCATTTT
cdr3_aa: CASSLAQVRQPQHF

j_call: TRBJ1-1
d_call: NA
clone_size: once
v_call: TRBV19
cdr3_nt: TGTGCCAGTAGTATAGGACAGGTCAACACTGAAGCTTTCTTT
cdr3_aa: CASSIGQVNTEAFF

j_call: TRBJ2-1
d_call: TRBD1
clone_size: NA
v_call: TRBV2
cdr3_nt: TGTGCCAGCAGTGAAGGGGACAGGGGCTCCTACAATGAGCAGTTCTTC
cdr3_aa: CASSEGDRGSYNEQFF

j_call: TRBJ1-1
d_call: TRBD1
clone_size: NA
v_call: TRBV6-5
cdr3_nt: TGTGCCAGCACTTTTACAGGGGGTTGGACTGAAGCTTTCTTT
cdr3_aa: CASTFTGGWTEAFF

j_call: TRBJ2-5
d_call: TRBD2
clone_size: NA
v_call: TRBV19
cdr3_nt: TGTGCCAGTAGTTTTCTAAGCGGGGGGGCGGACGAGACCCAGTACTTC
cdr3_aa: CASSFLSGGADETQYF

j_call: TRBJ2-7
d_call: TRBD1
clone_size: NA
v_call: TRBV7-2
cdr3_nt: TGTGCCAGCAGCATTGGACAGGGTTGGAACGAGCAGTACTTC
cdr3_aa: CASSIGQGWNEQYF

j_call: TRBJ2-4
d_call: NA
clone_size: NA
v_call: TRBV27
cdr3_nt: TGTGCCAGCAGTTTCTCCGCGGGAATGGGAAACATTCAGTACTTC
cdr3_aa: CASSFSAGMGNIQYF

j_call: TRBJ2-3
d_call: TRBD1
clone_size: NA
v_call: TRBV7-9
cdr3_nt: TGTGCCAGCAGCCATGCGGGACAGGGCCGCACAGATACGCAGTATTTT
cdr3_aa: CASSHAGQGRTDTQYF

j_call: TRBJ2-7
d_call: NA
clone_size: NA
v_call: TRBV13
cdr3_nt: TGTGCCAGCAGCAATCCTTCGGGGGATTACGAGCAGTACTTC
cdr3_aa: CASSNPSGDYEQYF

j_call: TRBJ1-2
d_call: TRBD1
clone_size: NA
v_call: TRBV30
cdr3_nt: TGTGCCTGGTCCCCCGGGACAGCCTGGGGCTACACCTTC
cdr3_aa: CAWSPGTAWGYTF

j_call: TRBJ2-7
d_call: TRBD1
clone_size: few
v_call: TRBV11-2
cdr3_nt: TGTGCCAGCAGCTTTTCGACAGGGGGCTACTACGAGCAGTACTTC
cdr3_aa: CASSFSTGGYYEQYF

j_call: TRBJ1-4
d_call: NA
clone_size: NA
v_call: TRBV28
cdr3_nt: TGTGCCAGCAGTTCCCGACTAGGCCTTAATGAAAAACTGTTTTTT
cdr3_aa: CASSSRLGLNEKLFF

j_call: TRBJ1-1
d_call: NA
clone_size: NA
v_call: TRBV19
cdr3_nt: TGTGCCAGTAGTATAGCCCATCAGAACACTGAAGCTTTCTTT
cdr3_aa: CASSIAHQNTEAFF

j_call: TRBJ2-7
d_call: NA
clone_size: NA
v_call: TRBV18
cdr3_nt: TGTGCCAGCTCCCAGATCGGACAGATCAACTACGAGCAGTACTTC
cdr3_aa: CASSQIGQINYEQYF

j_call: TRBJ1-3
d_call: TRBD1
clone_size: NA
v_call: TRBV10-3
cdr3_nt: TGTGCCATCAGTGTTGACAGGGGCATATATTTT
cdr3_aa: CAISVDRGIYF

j_call: TRBJ2-7
d_call: NA
clone_size: NA
v_call: TRBV15
cdr3_nt: TGTGCCACCAGCAGTACAGGAGGGATATACTACGAGCAGTACTTC
cdr3_aa: CATSSTGGIYYEQYF

j_call: TRBJ2-7
d_call: NA
clone_size: NA
v_call: TRBV11-2
cdr3_nt: TGTGCCAGCAGCCCTATTCAACGCGTTGGCTACGAGCAGTACTTC
cdr3_aa: CASSPIQRVGYEQYF

j_call: TRBJ2-3
d_call: TRBD2
clone_size: NA
v_call: TRBV5-5
cdr3_nt: TGTGCCAGCAGCTTGAGACTAGCGGGAGTAGTAGATACGCAGTATTTT
cdr3_aa: CASSLRLAGVVDTQYF

j_call: TRBJ1-2
d_call: TRBD1
clone_size: NA
v_call: TRBV29-1
cdr3_nt: TGCAGCGTTGAAGACGACAGGGAGCCTGGCTACACCTTC
cdr3_aa: CSVEDDREPGYTF

j_call: TRBJ2-1
d_call: TRBD2
clone_size: NA
v_call: TRBV9
cdr3_nt: TGTGCCAGCAGCGGTGGCAGGCGGGGGGTGGAGCAGTTCTTC
cdr3_aa: CASSGGRRGVEQFF

j_call: TRBJ2-7
d_call: NA
clone_size: NA
v_call: TRBV2
cdr3_nt: TGTGCCAGCAGTCGAGGGTGGACCTACGAGCAGTACTTC
cdr3_aa: CASSRGWTYEQYF